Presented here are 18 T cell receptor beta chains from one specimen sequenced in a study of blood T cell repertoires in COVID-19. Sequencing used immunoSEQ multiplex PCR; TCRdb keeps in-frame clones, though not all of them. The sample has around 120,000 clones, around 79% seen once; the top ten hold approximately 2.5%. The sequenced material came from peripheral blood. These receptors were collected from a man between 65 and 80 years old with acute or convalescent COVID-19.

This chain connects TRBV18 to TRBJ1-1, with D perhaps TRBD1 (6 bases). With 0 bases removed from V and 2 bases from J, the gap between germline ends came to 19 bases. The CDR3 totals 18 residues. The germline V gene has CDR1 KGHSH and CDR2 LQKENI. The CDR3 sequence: CASSPPNLMRTANTEAFF. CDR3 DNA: TGTGCCAGCTCACCACCCAACCTTATGAGGACAGCCAACACTGAAGCTTTCTTT.

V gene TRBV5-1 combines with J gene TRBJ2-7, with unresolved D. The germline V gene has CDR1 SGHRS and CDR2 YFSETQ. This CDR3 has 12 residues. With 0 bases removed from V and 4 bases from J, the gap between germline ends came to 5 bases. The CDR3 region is CASSLGQYEQYF. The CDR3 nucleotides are TGCGCCAGCAGCTTGGGCCAGTACGAGCAGTACTTC.

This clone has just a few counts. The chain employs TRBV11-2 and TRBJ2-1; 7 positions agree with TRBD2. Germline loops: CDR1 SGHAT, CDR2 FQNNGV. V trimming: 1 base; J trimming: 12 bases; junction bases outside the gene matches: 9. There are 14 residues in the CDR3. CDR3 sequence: CASSLGRFSGVQFF. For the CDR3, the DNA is TGTGCCAGCAGCTTAGGACGTTTCAGCGGGGTGCAGTTCTTC.

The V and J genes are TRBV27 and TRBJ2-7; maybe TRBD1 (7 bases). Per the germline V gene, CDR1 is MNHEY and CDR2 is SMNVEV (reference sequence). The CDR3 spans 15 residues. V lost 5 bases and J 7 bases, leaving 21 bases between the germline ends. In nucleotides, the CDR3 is TGTGCCAGCAGTACGGCCGGGGGACAGAAGTTAGAGCAGTACTTC. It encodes CASSTAGGQKLEQYF.

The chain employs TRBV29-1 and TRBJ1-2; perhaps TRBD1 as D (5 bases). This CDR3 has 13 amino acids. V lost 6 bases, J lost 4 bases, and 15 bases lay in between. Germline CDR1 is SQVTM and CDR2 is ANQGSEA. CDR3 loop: CSVPVGAGYGYTF. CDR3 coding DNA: TGCAGCGTCCCCGTAGGGGCCGGCTATGGCTACACCTTC.

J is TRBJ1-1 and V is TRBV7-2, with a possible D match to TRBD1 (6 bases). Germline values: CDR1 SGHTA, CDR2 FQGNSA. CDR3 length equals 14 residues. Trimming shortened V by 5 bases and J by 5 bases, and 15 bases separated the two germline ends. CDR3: CASSVTTGMTEAFF. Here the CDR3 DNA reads TGTGCCAGCAGCGTAACCACAGGGATGACTGAAGCTTTCTTT. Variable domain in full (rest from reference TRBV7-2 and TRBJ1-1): GAGVSQSPSNKVTEKGKDVELRCDPISGHTALYWYRQSLGQGLEFLIYFQGNSAPDKSGLPSDRFSAERTGGSVSTLTIQRTQQEDSAVYLCASSVTTGMTEAFFGQGTRLTVV.

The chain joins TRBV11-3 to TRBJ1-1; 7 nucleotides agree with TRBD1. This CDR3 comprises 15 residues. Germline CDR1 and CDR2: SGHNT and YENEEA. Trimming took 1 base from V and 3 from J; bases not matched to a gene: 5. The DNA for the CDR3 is TGTGCCAGCAGCTTAGGGAACAGGGGCGACACTGAAGCTTTCTTT. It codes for CASSLGNRGDTEAFF.

As DNA, the CDR3 is TGTGCCAGCAGCCCCCGGTTCAGGGGGTCCCCCGGGGAGCTGTTTTTT. This codes for CASSPRFRGSPGELFF. The chain has TRBV5-6 and TRBJ2-2, with TRBD1 matching over 7 bases. J gave up 6 bases and V 4 bases, and 12 bases lay outside the gene matches. CDR1 is SGHDT and CDR2 is YYEEEE in the germline V gene. The length of the CDR3 is 16 residues.

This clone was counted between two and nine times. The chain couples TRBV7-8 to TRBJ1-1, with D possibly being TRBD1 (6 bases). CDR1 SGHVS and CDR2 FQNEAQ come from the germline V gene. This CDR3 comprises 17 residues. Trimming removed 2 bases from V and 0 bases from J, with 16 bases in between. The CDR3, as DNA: TGTGCCAGCAGCTTAACCCCACTGACAGGTTTGAACACTGAAGCTTTCTTT. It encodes CASSLTPLTGLNTEAFF.

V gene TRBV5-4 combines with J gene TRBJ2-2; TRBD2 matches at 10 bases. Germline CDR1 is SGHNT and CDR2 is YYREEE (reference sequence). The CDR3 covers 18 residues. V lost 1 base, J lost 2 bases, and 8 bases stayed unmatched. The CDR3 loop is CASSLSRTSGYNTGELFF. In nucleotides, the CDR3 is TGTGCCAGCAGCTTGTCCAGGACTAGCGGTTATAACACCGGGGAGCTGTTTTTT.

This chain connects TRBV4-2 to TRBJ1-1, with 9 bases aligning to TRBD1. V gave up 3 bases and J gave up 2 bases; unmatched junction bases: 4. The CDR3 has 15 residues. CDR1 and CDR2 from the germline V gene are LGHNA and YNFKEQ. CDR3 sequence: CASSHSGQGNTEAFF. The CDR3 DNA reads TGTGCCAGCAGCCATTCGGGACAGGGAAACACTGAAGCTTTCTTT.

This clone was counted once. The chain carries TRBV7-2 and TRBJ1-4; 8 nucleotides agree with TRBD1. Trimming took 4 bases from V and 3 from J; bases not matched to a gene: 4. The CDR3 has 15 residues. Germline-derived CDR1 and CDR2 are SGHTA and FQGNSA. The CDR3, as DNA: TGTGCCAGCAGCTCACAGGGGGGAGCTAATGAAAAACTGTTTTTT. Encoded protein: CASSSQGGANEKLFF.

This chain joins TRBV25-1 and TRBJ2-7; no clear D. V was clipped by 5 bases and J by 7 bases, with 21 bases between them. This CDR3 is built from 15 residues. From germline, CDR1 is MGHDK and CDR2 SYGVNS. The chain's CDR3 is CASSYSYNPPEEQYF. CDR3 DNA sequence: TGTGCCAGCAGTTATTCTTACAACCCGCCGGAGGAGCAGTACTTC.

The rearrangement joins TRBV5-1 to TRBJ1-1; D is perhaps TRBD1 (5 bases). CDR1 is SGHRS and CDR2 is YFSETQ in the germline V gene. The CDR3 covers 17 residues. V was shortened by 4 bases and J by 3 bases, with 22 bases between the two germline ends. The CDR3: CASSTWGEGVGHTEAFF. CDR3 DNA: TGCGCCAGCAGCACCTGGGGGGAAGGTGTAGGGCACACTGAAGCTTTCTTT.

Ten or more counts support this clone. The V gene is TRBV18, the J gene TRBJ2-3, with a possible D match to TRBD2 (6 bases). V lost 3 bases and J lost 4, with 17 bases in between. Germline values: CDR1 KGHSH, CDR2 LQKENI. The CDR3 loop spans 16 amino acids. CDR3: CASSPRGSGRSDTQYF. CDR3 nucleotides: TGTGCCAGCTCACCCCGGGGGTCGGGCCGCTCAGATACGCAGTATTTT. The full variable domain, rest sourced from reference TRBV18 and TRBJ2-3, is NAGVMQNPRHLVRRRGQEARLRCSPMKGHSHVYWYRQLPEEGLKFMVYLQKENIIDESGMPKERFSAEFPKEGPSILRIQQVVRGDSAAYFCASSPRGSGRSDTQYFGPGTRLTVL.

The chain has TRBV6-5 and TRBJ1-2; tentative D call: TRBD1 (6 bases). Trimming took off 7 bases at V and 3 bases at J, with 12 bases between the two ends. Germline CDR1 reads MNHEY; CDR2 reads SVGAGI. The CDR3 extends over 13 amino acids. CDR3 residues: CASTKGGDYGYTF. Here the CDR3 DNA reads TGTGCCAGCACCAAAGGGGGTGACTATGGCTACACCTTC.

The CDR3 loop reads CASSSPETGSSYNSPLHF. The CDR3 region has the DNA TGCGCCAGCAGCTCCCCGGAGACAGGGAGCTCCTATAATTCACCCCTCCACTTT. V is TRBV5-1 and J is TRBJ1-6; 7 bases match TRBD1. Germline V gene data show CDR1 as SGHRS and CDR2 as YFSETQ. The length of the CDR3 is 18 residues. J was trimmed by 0 bases and V by 3 bases; bases with no gene match: 9.

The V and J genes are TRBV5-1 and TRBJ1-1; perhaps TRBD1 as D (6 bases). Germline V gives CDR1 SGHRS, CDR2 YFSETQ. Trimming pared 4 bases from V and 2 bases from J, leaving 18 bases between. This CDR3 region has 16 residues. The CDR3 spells CASSPAGRGANTEAFF. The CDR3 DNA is TGCGCCAGCAGCCCCGCTGGCCGGGGGGCAAACACTGAAGCTTTCTTT.